Listed here are 29 T cell receptor beta chains from one sample, sequenced in a study of beta chain features in type 1 diabetes (dated by TCRdb to the late 2010s). Results the study describes overall, beyond this receptor: In all four CD4+ subsets, TCRB CDR3 length was moderately but significantly shorter in type 1 diabetes patients.

These receptors have no identified antigens. The library came from the immunoSEQ multiplex PCR assay. All of the isolated RNA was reverse transcribed with the High Capacity cDNA Reverse Transcription Kit, so expressed TCRB transcripts were sequenced. This immuneACCESS table, as held by TCRdb, lists in-frame sequences with V and J called but not all clones. Of the missing ones, under half trace to an unresolved V gene in checked studies; the others have no known cause. The sample profile shows roughly 300,000 clones; over 11% of them were found once. The top ten constitute 0.017% of the sample. Sequenced sample: naive CD4+ T cells from blood. Interpreted using the paper, the cell subset or site label stands for: true naive CD4+ T cells. All receptors come from a man in his thirties or forties with type 1 diabetes.

The genes are TRBV7-9 and TRBJ2-2, with 7 nucleotides matching TRBD1. Losses at the gene ends were 5 bases for V and 3 bases for J; bases not matched to a gene: 6. The germline CDR1 and CDR2 sequences are SEHNR and FQNEAQ (reference sequence). This CDR3 spans 15 amino acids. The chain's CDR3 is CASSPTDRDTGELFF. Written as DNA, the CDR3 is TGTGCCAGCAGCCCCACCGACAGGGACACCGGGGAGCTGTTTTTT.

The chain has TRBV7-2 and TRBJ2-1, with D possibly TRBD2 on 6 matching bases. CDR1 is SGHTA, CDR2 FQGNSA, per germline. V was shortened by 5 bases and J by 6 bases, with 11 bases between the two germline ends. The CDR3 has 13 amino acids. The CDR3 DNA is TGTGCCAGCAGCCCCCTGCGGGGCAATGAGCAGTTCTTC. It yields the protein CASSPLRGNEQFF.

The genes are TRBV30 and TRBJ2-5; possibly TRBD2 for D (6 bases). Trimming took 4 bases from V and 0 from J, leaving 9 bases between them. In germline, CDR1 is GTSNPN, CDR2 SVGIG (reference sequence). There are 13 residues in the CDR3. The CDR3 loop is CAWNRDYQETQYF. For the CDR3, the DNA is TGTGCCTGGAATAGGGACTACCAAGAGACCCAGTACTTC.

The chain uses TRBV7-8 and TRBJ1-2; D remains unclear. The CDR3 totals 14 residues. Deletions cut 6 bases from V and 4 bases from J, with 15 bases between. Germline V lookup: CDR1 SGHVS, CDR2 FQNEAQ. The CDR3, as DNA: TGTGCCAGCAGGTCCCGCGGGATGGGCTATGGCTACACCTTC. Translated, it gives CASRSRGMGYGYTF. Full variable domain (outside the CDR3, taken from reference TRBV7-8 and TRBJ1-2): GAGVSQSPRYKVAKRGQDVALRCDPISGHVSLFWYQQALGQGPEFLTYFQNEAQLDKSGLPSDRFFAERPEGSVSTLKIQRTQQEDSAVYLCASRSRGMGYGYTFGSGTRLTVV.

Only a few counts were recorded for this clone. The rearrangement joins TRBV28 to TRBJ2-6; possible D gene TRBD1, 5 bases. Trimming removed 4 bases from V and 0 bases from J, with 7 bases in between. The germline V gene has CDR1 MDHEN and CDR2 SYDVKM. The CDR3 contains 15 residues. CDR3 bases: TGTGCCAGCAGTTACAGGCTCTCTGGGGCCAACGTCCTGACTTTC. It codes for CASSYRLSGANVLTF.

V gene TRBV5-4 combines with J gene TRBJ2-1, with no clear D. CDR1 is SGHNT and CDR2 is YYREEE in the germline V gene (reference sequence). This CDR3 has 15 amino acids. With 5 bases removed from V and 0 bases from J, the gap between germline ends came to 12 bases. The CDR3 region is CASRIGAPSYNEQFF. For the CDR3, the DNA is TGTGCCAGCAGGATTGGAGCGCCCTCCTACAATGAGCAGTTCTTC. Full variable domain (outside the CDR3, taken from reference TRBV5-4 and TRBJ2-1): ETGVTQSPTHLIKTRGQQVTLRCSSQSGHNTVSWYQQALGQGPQFIFQYYREEENGRGNFPPRFSGLQFPNYSSELNVNALELDDSALYLCASRIGAPSYNEQFFGPGTRLTVL.

This clone has just a few counts. The chain combines TRBV5-4 with TRBJ2-7; TRBD2 aligns across 12 bases. The CDR3 extends over 15 amino acids. With 3 bases clipped from V and 5 bases from J, the junction kept 6 bases outside the gene matches. Germline V lookup: CDR1 SGHNT, CDR2 YYREEE (reference sequence). The CDR3: CASSSLAGGPHEQYF. The DNA for the CDR3 is TGTGCCAGCAGCTCCCTAGCGGGAGGGCCCCACGAGCAGTACTTC.

This clone was seen a handful of times. The CDR3 DNA sequence: TGTGCCAGCAGACACAGGGCCCCTGGGGCCAACGTCCTGACTTTC. Translation gives CASRHRAPGANVLTF. V and J are TRBV7-9 and TRBJ2-6; TRBD1 might be the D (6 bases). The V end lost 6 bases, the J end lost 2 bases, and 11 bases lay between the germline ends. Germline V gene lookup returns CDR1 SEHNR and CDR2 FQNEAQ (reference sequence). The CDR3 totals 15 residues.

This clone turned up a few times. The J gene is TRBJ1-1, the V gene TRBV28, with D unresolved. Germline V CDR1 and CDR2: MDHEN, SYDVKM. The CDR3 totals 14 residues. V was shortened by 3 bases and J by 5 bases, with 13 bases between the two germline ends. The CDR3 here is CASSFLSGWTEAFF. CDR3 sequence (DNA): TGTGCCAGCAGTTTCCTAAGCGGGTGGACTGAAGCTTTCTTT.

This chain connects TRBV6-1 to TRBJ1-5; TRBD1 agrees at 9 bases. The CDR3 consists of 15 residues. Germline V gene lookup returns CDR1 MNHNS and CDR2 SASEGT. V was pared by 7 bases and J by 7 bases, with 11 bases of the junction left unmatched. The CDR3 nucleotides read TGTGCCAGCACCAGAGGGACAGGGAAGGTGCAGCCCCAGCATTTT. It encodes CASTRGTGKVQPQHF.

There are a few counts of this clone. This rearrangement joins TRBV4-2 to TRBJ1-3; 7 bases map to TRBD2. The J call is in doubt because the DNA end fits TRBJ2-2 better. Germline CDR1 reads LGHNA; CDR2 reads YNFKEQ. This CDR3 is built from 14 residues. CDR3 coding DNA: TGTGCCAGCAGCCTGGGGGGGGACCCCGGGGAGCTGTTTTTT. As protein: CASSLGGDPGELFF.

V and J are TRBV5-1 and TRBJ2-7; the D gene is possibly TRBD1 (9 bases). Deletions cut 6 bases from V and 4 bases from J, with 20 bases between. The CDR3 totals 15 residues. The germline gives CDR1 SGHRS, CDR2 YFSETQ. CDR3 region: CASTPGGGQGYEQYF. CDR3 DNA: TGCGCCAGCACCCCCGGGGGGGGACAGGGATACGAGCAGTACTTC. The full variable domain, completed using reference TRBV5-1 and TRBJ2-7, is KAGVTQTPRYLIKTRGQQVTLSCSPISGHRSVSWYQQTPGQGLQFLFEYFSETQRNKGNFPGRFSGRQFSNSRSEMNVSTLELGDSALYLCASTPGGGQGYEQYFGPGTRLTVT.

V is TRBV7-2 and J is TRBJ1-1, with 9 bases fitting TRBD1. The CDR3 covers 13 residues. J was trimmed by 8 bases and V by 3 bases; bases with no gene match: 4. Germline V gene lookup returns CDR1 SGHTA and CDR2 FQGNSA. CDR3 in DNA: TGTGCCAGCAGCTTCCGAGGACAGGGGGAAGCTTTCTTT. This gives the protein CASSFRGQGEAFF.

J is TRBJ2-6 and V is TRBV30; TRBD2 matches at 12 bases. J lost 2 bases, V lost 5 bases, and 7 bases had no gene match. Germline-derived CDR1 and CDR2 are GTSNPN and SVGIG (reference sequence). The length of the CDR3 is 17 residues. The CDR3: CAWSRTSGTAGANVLTF. Here the CDR3 DNA reads TGTGCCTGGTCGCGGACTAGCGGGACGGCTGGGGCCAACGTCCTGACTTTC.

The sample holds a few counts of this clone. The rearrangement links TRBV7-9 to TRBJ1-1; D perhaps matches TRBD1 (6 bases). Germline CDR1 is SEHNR and CDR2 is FQNEAQ (reference sequence). The CDR3 has 14 amino acids. Trimming stripped 1 base from V and 10 bases from J, with 16 bases between. The CDR3 sequence: CASSLGGLGTRAFF. The CDR3 DNA follows: TGTGCCAGCAGCTTAGGGGGATTGGGGACAAGAGCTTTCTTT. Using reference TRBV7-9 and TRBJ1-1 for the parts outside the CDR3, the full variable domain is DTGVSQNPRHKITKRGQNVTFRCDPISEHNRLYWYRQTLGQGPEFLTYFQNEAQLEKSRLLSDRFSAERPKGSFSTLEIQRTEQGDSAMYLCASSLGGLGTRAFFGQGTRLTVV.

This clone appeared a few times. This chain connects TRBV2 to TRBJ2-7; the match to TRBD2 covers 8 bases. Looked up from germline, CDR1 is SNHLY and CDR2 is FYNNEI. This CDR3 region has 13 residues. Trimming removed 6 bases from V and 3 bases from J; junction bases left unmatched: 4. Here the CDR3 reads CASRGTRFYEQYF. Here the CDR3 DNA reads TGTGCCAGCAGGGGGACTAGGTTCTACGAGCAGTACTTC.

This clone has a handful of counts. The chain combines TRBV9 with TRBJ2-7, with 9 nucleotides matching TRBD2. From germline, CDR1 is SGDLS and CDR2 YYNGEE. Germline trimming cut 3 bases from V and 5 bases from J; bases unmatched to any gene: 15. The CDR3 covers 17 residues. The CDR3 spells CASSARGLAGLSDEQYF. The CDR3 DNA reads TGTGCCAGCAGCGCTAGGGGGCTAGCGGGACTTTCCGACGAGCAGTACTTC. Based on the CDR3 plus reference TRBV9 and TRBJ2-7, the full variable domain is DSGVTQTPKHLITATGQRVTLRCSPRSGDLSVYWYQQSLDQGLQFLIQYYNGEERAKGNILERFSAQQFPDLHSELNLSSLELGDSALYFCASSARGLAGLSDEQYFGPGTRLTVT.

The chain combines TRBV4-3 with TRBJ2-3; weak D call: TRBD1 (6 bases). Per the germline V gene, CDR1 is LGHNA and CDR2 is YSLEER. The CDR3 contains 16 residues. V dropped 4 bases and J dropped 0 bases, with 14 bases sitting between them. CDR3 sequence: CASSPTRQASTDTQYF. CDR3 DNA: TGCGCCAGCAGCCCTACTCGACAGGCTAGCACAGATACGCAGTATTTT.

V is TRBV29-1 and J is TRBJ1-1, with 8 bases lining up with TRBD1. Germline V gene data show CDR1 as SQVTM and CDR2 as ANQGSEA. There are 19 residues in the CDR3. The V gene end was trimmed by 0 bases and the J gene end by 0 bases; junction bases not matched to a gene: 15. The CDR3, as DNA: TGCAGCGTTGAAGATAGGACAGGGCCTAGGGGGCGGATGAACACTGAAGCTTTCTTT. Amino acids: CSVEDRTGPRGRMNTEAFF.

This clone was seen a few times. This chain uses TRBV7-2 with TRBJ2-7; 9 nucleotides agree with TRBD1. CDR1 is SGHTA and CDR2 is FQGNSA in the germline V gene. V lost 2 bases and J lost 7; bases outside the gene matches: 12. The CDR3 runs 16 residues. The CDR3 coding sequence is TGTGCCAGCAGCTTAACCGGGACAGGGTTCCCCAGAGAGCAGTACTTC. Protein product: CASSLTGTGFPREQYF.

The V gene is TRBV28, the J gene TRBJ1-1; 8 nucleotides align to TRBD1. Germline CDR1 is MDHEN and CDR2 is SYDVKM. The J segment lost 12 bases and the V segment lost 6 bases, leaving 6 bases of the junction unmatched. The CDR3 sequence is 11 residues long. CDR3 sequence (DNA): TGTGCCAGCAGCTTGACAGGGGTCCCTTTCTTT. Its protein product is CASSLTGVPFF. The full variable domain, in which reference TRBV28 and TRBJ1-1 provide the parts outside the CDR3, is DVKVTQSSRYLVKRTGEKVFLECVQDMDHENMFWYRQDPGLGLRLIYFSYDVKMKEKGDIPEGYSVSREKKERFSLILESASTNQTSMYLCASSLTGVPFFGQGTRLTVV.

This clone was counted only a few times. V is TRBV30 and J is TRBJ2-5; TRBD1 aligns across 11 bases. V was pared by 1 base and J by 4 bases, with 5 bases of the junction left unmatched. CDR3 length: 15 amino acids. Germline V gene lookup returns CDR1 GTSNPN and CDR2 SVGIG (reference sequence). The CDR3 loop is CAWSAGQGAPETQYF. The CDR3 nucleotides read TGTGCCTGGAGTGCAGGACAGGGGGCCCCAGAGACCCAGTACTTC.

The rearrangement uses TRBV28 and TRBJ1-5, with 8 bases identical to TRBD1. This CDR3 spans 15 amino acids. The germline V gene has CDR1 MDHEN and CDR2 SYDVKM. The V segment lost 7 bases and the J segment 1 base; nucleotides outside the gene matches: 6. The CDR3 DNA follows: TGTGCCAGCACTGCTGACAGGGGAAGCAATCAGCCCCAGCATTTT. It translates to CASTADRGSNQPQHF.

Only a few counts were recorded for this clone. The chain employs TRBV28 and TRBJ1-2; 10 bases are shared with TRBD1. V lost 4 bases and J lost 6; bases outside the gene matches: 5. The CDR3 consists of 14 residues. Germline CDR1 and CDR2: MDHEN and SYDVKM. Here the CDR3 reads CASSSGQGDDGYTF. CDR3 bases: TGTGCCAGCAGTTCTGGACAGGGGGATGATGGCTACACCTTC.

J is TRBJ2-7 and V is TRBV7-9; D gene uncertain. The germline V gene has CDR1 SEHNR and CDR2 FQNEAQ (reference sequence). V lost 2 bases to trimming and J lost 6 bases, with 8 bases between them. The CDR3 has 12 amino acids. The CDR3 reads CASSLPNGEQYF. Written as DNA, the CDR3 is TGTGCCAGCAGCTTACCGAACGGCGAGCAGTACTTC.

The V call is TRBV7-9, the J call TRBJ2-7; TRBD2 might be the D (5 bases). Trimming removed 5 bases at V and 3 bases at J, with 8 bases between. Germline V gene lookup returns CDR1 SEHNR and CDR2 FQNEAQ (reference sequence). The CDR3 contains 12 residues. The CDR3 bases are TGTGCCAGCAGCCGGACTGTCTACGAGCAGTACTTC. Encoded protein: CASSRTVYEQYF.

This chain uses TRBV6-5 with TRBJ2-7, with a possible D match to TRBD1 (6 bases). This CDR3 spans 14 amino acids. Germline-derived CDR1 and CDR2 are MNHEY and SVGAGI. V shed 2 bases and J shed 4 bases, with 12 bases lying between them. The CDR3 loop reads CASSYGGQKYEQYF. The CDR3 DNA reads as TGTGCCAGCAGTTACGGGGGACAAAAATACGAGCAGTACTTC.

This clone occurred a few times. The V gene is TRBV19, the J gene TRBJ1-1; D is perhaps TRBD1 (6 bases). This CDR3 has 16 amino acids. CDR1 is LNHDA, CDR2 SQIVND, per germline (reference sequence). The germline V and J ends were trimmed by 6 bases and 0 bases, with 17 bases remaining between them. The CDR3 here is CASRRRDTYMNTEAFF. In DNA, the CDR3 is TGTGCCAGTAGGAGACGGGACACCTACATGAACACTGAAGCTTTCTTT. The variable domain in full, with the rest retrieved from reference TRBV19 and TRBJ1-1, is DGGITQSPKYLFRKEGQNVTLSCEQNLNHDAMYWYRQDPGQGLRLIYYSQIVNDFQKGDIAEGYSVSREKKESFPLTVTSAQKNPTAFYLCASRRRDTYMNTEAFFGQGTRLTVV.

This clone was found a few times. The chain employs TRBV7-6 and TRBJ2-1, with a weak D call TRBD2 (6 bases). CDR1 and CDR2 (germline): SGHVS, FNYEAQ. This CDR3 region has 13 residues. Trimming took off 6 bases at V and 12 bases at J, with 18 bases between the two ends. The CDR3 sequence: CASSPYGSALQFF. The CDR3 DNA follows: TGTGCCAGCAGTCCTTACGGGAGTGCTTTGCAGTTCTTC.